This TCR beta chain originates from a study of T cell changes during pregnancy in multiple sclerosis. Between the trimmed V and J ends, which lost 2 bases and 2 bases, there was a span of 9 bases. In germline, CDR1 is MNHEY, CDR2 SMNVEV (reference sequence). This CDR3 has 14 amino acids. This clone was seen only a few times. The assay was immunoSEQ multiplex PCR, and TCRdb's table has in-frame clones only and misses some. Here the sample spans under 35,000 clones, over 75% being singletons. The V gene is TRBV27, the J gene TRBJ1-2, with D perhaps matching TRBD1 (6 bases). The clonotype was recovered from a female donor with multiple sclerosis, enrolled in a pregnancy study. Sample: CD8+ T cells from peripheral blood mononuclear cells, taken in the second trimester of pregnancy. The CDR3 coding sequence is TGTGCCAGCAGTTTAACTGGACAGAACTATGGCTACACCTTC. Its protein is CASSLTGQNYGYTF.